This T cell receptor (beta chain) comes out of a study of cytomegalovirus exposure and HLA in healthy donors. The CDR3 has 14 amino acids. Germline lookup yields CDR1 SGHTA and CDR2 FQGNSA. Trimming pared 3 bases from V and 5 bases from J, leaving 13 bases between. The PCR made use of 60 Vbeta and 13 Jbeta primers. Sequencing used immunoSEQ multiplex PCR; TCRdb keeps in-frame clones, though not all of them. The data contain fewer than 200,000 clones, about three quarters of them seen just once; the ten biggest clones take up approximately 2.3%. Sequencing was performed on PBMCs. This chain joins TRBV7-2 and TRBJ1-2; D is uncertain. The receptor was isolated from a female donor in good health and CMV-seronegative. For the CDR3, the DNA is TGTGCCAGCAGCTTCGGCGGGGAGTGGTATGGCTACACCTTC. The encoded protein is CASSFGGEWYGYTF.